One and the same sample provided the 9 T cell receptor beta chains below, sequenced in a study of blood T cell repertoires in COVID-19. Generated by immunoSEQ multiplex PCR, the TCRdb table keeps only in-frame clones and is missing some. The profile shows about 45,000 clones, 75% to 85% of them singletons. The sequenced material came from peripheral blood. Receptors were obtained from a man older than 75 in a cohort sampled during active COVID-19.

CDR3 DNA sequence: TGCGCCAGCAGCGCCCCGACAGGGGGGATCACCGGGGAGCTGTTTTTT. This encodes CASSAPTGGITGELFF. The chain is built from TRBV5-1 and TRBJ2-2, with 9 bases identical to TRBD1. Looked up from germline, CDR1 is SGHRS and CDR2 is YFSETQ. J gave up 4 bases and V 4 bases, and 8 bases lay outside the gene matches. The CDR3 contains 16 residues.

The rearrangement uses TRBV11-2 and TRBJ2-5, with a tentative D call TRBD2 (5 bases). This CDR3 comprises 17 residues. Trimming removed 0 bases at V and 3 bases at J, with 17 bases between. Germline V gene lookup returns CDR1 SGHAT and CDR2 FQNNGV. The CDR3 spells CASSLDYRALGEETQYF. In DNA form, the CDR3 reads TGTGCCAGCAGCTTAGATTACCGTGCCCTGGGAGAAGAGACCCAGTACTTC.

The chain carries TRBV5-1 and TRBJ2-7; D may be TRBD1 (5 bases). The CDR3 runs 14 residues. The germline V gene encodes CDR1 SGHRS and CDR2 YFSETQ. Trimming left V 4 bases short and J 3 bases short, with 14 bases between. Here the CDR3 reads CASSPDQGSYEQYF. The CDR3 DNA is TGCGCCAGCAGCCCGGACCAGGGCAGCTACGAGCAGTACTTC.

The chain uses TRBV11-2 and TRBJ2-1; TRBD2 agrees at 13 bases. The CDR3 loop spans 13 amino acids. CDR1 and CDR2 (germline): SGHAT, FQNNGV. The V segment lost 10 bases and the J segment 7 bases; nucleotides outside the gene matches: 4. This CDR3 is CATRGLAGNEQFF. The CDR3 DNA reads TGTGCCACAAGGGGACTAGCGGGAAATGAGCAGTTCTTC.

The rearrangement uses TRBV4-1 and TRBJ2-7; no clear D gene. Trimming stripped 1 base from V and 1 base from J, with 5 bases between. This CDR3 contains 13 residues. Germline-derived CDR1 and CDR2 are MGHRA and YSYEKL. This chain's CDR3 is CASSQVTSYEQYF. CDR3 in DNA: TGCGCCAGCAGCCAAGTTACTTCCTACGAGCAGTACTTC.

The genes are TRBV2 and TRBJ2-1; 11 bases are a match to TRBD2. The ends lost 6 bases at V and 6 bases at J; junction bases unmatched: 7. The germline V gene has CDR1 SNHLY and CDR2 FYNNEI. The CDR3 has 15 residues. The CDR3 DNA sequence: TGTGCCAGCAGAACGGGACTAGCGGAATTCAATGAGCAGTTCTTC. This sequence encodes CASRTGLAEFNEQFF.

The chain links TRBV5-1 to TRBJ2-5, with 13 bases matching TRBD2. The V gene end was trimmed by 1 base and the J gene end by 5 bases; junction bases not matched to a gene: 5. The CDR3 loop spans 16 amino acids. Germline V gene lookup returns CDR1 SGHRS and CDR2 YFSETQ. The CDR3 protein is CASSLQLAGGSETQYF. The CDR3 DNA reads as TGCGCCAGCAGCTTGCAACTAGCGGGAGGGTCGGAGACCCAGTACTTC.

Notes on this clone: The same CDR3 arises from other DNA sequences in this sample as well. The chain employs TRBV5-1 and TRBJ2-2; 7 positions match TRBD1. The trim removed 4 bases at V and 0 bases at J, leaving 3 bases unmatched. This CDR3 region has 15 residues. Germline values: CDR1 SGHRS, CDR2 YFSETQ. In DNA form, the CDR3 reads TGCGCCAGCAGCCCCGGGACAGCGAACACCGGGGAGCTGTTTTTT. It specifies CASSPGTANTGELFF. Based on the CDR3 plus reference TRBV5-1 and TRBJ2-2, the full variable domain is KAGVTQTPRYLIKTRGQQVTLSCSPISGHRSVSWYQQTPGQGLQFLFEYFSETQRNKGNFPGRFSGRQFSNSRSEMNVSTLELGDSALYLCASSPGTANTGELFFGEGSRLTVL.

This chain's CDR3 is CATSEGQGRYEQYF. The CDR3 DNA follows: TGTGCCACCAGTGAGGGACAGGGAAGGTACGAGCAGTACTTC. V gene TRBV24-1 combines with J gene TRBJ2-7, with 9 bases lining up with TRBD1. The trim removed 4 bases at V and 4 bases at J, leaving 4 bases unmatched. CDR1 is KGHDR and CDR2 is SFDVKD in the germline V gene. The CDR3 loop spans 14 amino acids.